The 26 T cell receptor beta chains reported below all come from one sample, sequenced in a study of OX40 agonist ivuxolimab in advanced cancers. Sequencing used immunoSEQ multiplex PCR; TCRdb keeps in-frame clones, though not all of them. In the table there are more than 55,000 clones, around 83% of which are singletons. This material consisted of CD4+ or CD8+ T cells sorted from blood, taken in a trial of the OX40 agonist ivuxolimab. These receptors were taken from an adult with an advanced solid tumor such as melanoma, head and neck, liver or kidney cancer.

CDR3 sequence: CASSLALAGGTDTQYF. DNA for the CDR3: TGTGCCAGCAGCTTAGCCCTAGCGGGAGGGACAGATACGCAGTATTTT. The rearrangement uses TRBV7-9 and TRBJ2-3, with TRBD2 matching over 12 bases. V lost 0 bases and J lost 3; bases outside the gene matches: 1. This CDR3 has 16 amino acids. Germline V lookup: CDR1 SEHNR, CDR2 FQNEAQ (reference sequence).

This sequence joins TRBV9 and TRBJ2-3; D uncertain. Between the trimmed V and J ends, which lost 1 base and 4 bases, there was a span of 4 bases. This CDR3 is 12 amino acids long. CDR1 SGDLS and CDR2 YYNGEE come from the germline V gene. CDR3 nucleotide sequence: TGTGCCAGCAGCGTATTGGCAGATACGCAGTATTTT. Translating gives CASSVLADTQYF.

This chain joins TRBV2 and TRBJ1-4, with 7 bases fitting TRBD1. V shed 4 bases and J 11 bases; nucleotides not matched to a gene: 7. Germline V CDR1 and CDR2: SNHLY, FYNNEI. The CDR3 is 13 amino acids. In nucleotides, the CDR3 is TGTGCCAGCAGTGTAGGGACAGATCGGAAACTGTTTTTT. Amino acid sequence: CASSVGTDRKLFF.

The rearrangement links TRBV6-5 to TRBJ2-1; the D is unclear. Germline CDR1 is MNHEY and CDR2 is SVGAGI. Trimming took 6 bases from V and 5 from J, leaving 5 bases between them. The CDR3 is 11 residues long. CDR3 in DNA: TGTGCCAGCAGAGGAAACAATGAGCAGTTCTTC. It encodes CASRGNNEQFF.

The chain's CDR3 is CASSFIGLAYEQYF. Written as DNA, the CDR3 is TGTGCCAGCAGTTTCATCGGGCTAGCCTACGAGCAGTACTTC. This chain joins TRBV28 and TRBJ2-7, with no clear D. Germline V gene data show CDR1 as MDHEN and CDR2 as SYDVKM. V gave up 3 bases and J gave up 2 bases, with 11 bases separating them. The CDR3 covers 14 residues. The variable domain in full, completed from reference TRBV28 and TRBJ2-7, reads DVKVTQSSRYLVKRTGEKVFLECVQDMDHENMFWYRQDPGLGLRLIYFSYDVKMKEKGDIPEGYSVSREKKERFSLILESASTNQTSMYLCASSFIGLAYEQYFGPGTRLTVT.

The chain employs TRBV7-3 and TRBJ2-3; D gene unclear. CDR3 length equals 13 residues. With 3 bases removed from V and 4 bases from J, the gap between germline ends came to 8 bases. From germline, CDR1 is SGHTA and CDR2 FQGTGA. The CDR3 reads CASSFNSADTQYF. The CDR3 DNA reads as TGTGCCAGCAGCTTTAATTCTGCAGATACGCAGTATTTT.

The rearrangement links TRBV6-5 to TRBJ1-2; D remains unclear. This CDR3 has 14 amino acids. Trimming removed 0 bases from V and 2 bases from J, with 7 bases in between. Germline CDR1 reads MNHEY; CDR2 reads SVGAGI. The CDR3 spells CASSYSFQNYGYTF. CDR3 nucleotide sequence: TGTGCCAGCAGTTACTCATTCCAAAACTATGGCTACACCTTC.

The genes are TRBV9 and TRBJ1-1, with D unresolved. In germline, CDR1 is SGDLS, CDR2 YYNGEE. V was pared by 0 bases and J by 2 bases, with 5 bases between. This CDR3 comprises 13 residues. This CDR3 reads CASSVEINTEAFF. CDR3 sequence (DNA): TGTGCCAGCAGCGTAGAGATAAACACTGAAGCTTTCTTT.

The chain combines TRBV5-6 with TRBJ2-1; perhaps D is TRBD1 or TRBD2 (5 bases each). The CDR3 has 16 amino acids. V lost 3 bases and J lost 2, with 15 bases in between. Germline V lookup: CDR1 SGHDT, CDR2 YYEEEE. The CDR3 protein is CASSSGVGVTYNEQFF. The CDR3 nucleotides read TGTGCCAGCAGCTCCGGTGTGGGGGTCACCTACAATGAGCAGTTCTTC.

The chain recombines TRBV2 with TRBJ2-5; D may correspond to TRBD1 or TRBD2 (6 bases each). Deletions cut 6 bases from V and 1 base from J, with 9 bases between. The CDR3 consists of 13 residues. Germline V gene data show CDR1 as SNHLY and CDR2 as FYNNEI. CDR3 loop: CASSRGLQETQYF. The CDR3 DNA sequence: TGTGCCAGCAGCAGGGGACTCCAAGAGACCCAGTACTTC. Complete variable domain (other parts from reference TRBV2 and TRBJ2-5): EPEVTQTPSHQVTQMGQEVILRCVPISNHLYFYWYRQILGQKVEFLVSFYNNEISEKSEIFDDQFSVERPDGSNFTLKIRSTKLEDSAMYFCASSRGLQETQYFGPGTRLLVL.

This clone was counted a few times. This chain links TRBV9 with TRBJ2-7; 9 bases are a match to TRBD1. V lost 4 bases and J lost 4; bases outside the gene matches: 12. The CDR3 extends over 16 amino acids. CDR1 and CDR2 (germline): SGDLS, YYNGEE. CDR3: CASSRSPGQGRYEQYF. The CDR3 DNA reads as TGTGCCAGCAGCCGATCGCCGGGACAGGGAAGGTACGAGCAGTACTTC.

This clone is labeled as medium-sized. The chain has TRBV2 and TRBJ1-1; weak D call: TRBD1 (6 bases). The germline V gene has CDR1 SNHLY and CDR2 FYNNEI. The CDR3 covers 15 residues. The V end was cut by 0 bases, the J end by 5 bases, with 13 bases between. CDR3 nucleotide sequence: TGTGCCAGCAGTGAAGCCCGGGGGGCGCGGACTGAAGCTTTCTTT. This gives the protein CASSEARGARTEAFF.

The chain is built from TRBV19 and TRBJ2-2, with 7 bases fitting TRBD1. Germline CDR1 and CDR2: LNHDA and SQIVND (reference sequence). Trimming took 3 bases from V and 4 from J; bases not matched to a gene: 5. The CDR3 length is 15 residues. The CDR3 loop reads CASSMRTGATGELFF. The DNA of the CDR3 is TGTGCCAGTAGTATGCGCACAGGGGCCACCGGGGAGCTGTTTTTT.

This clone was found a few times. The genes are TRBV6-6 and TRBJ2-2; D might be TRBD2 (6 bases). V was cut by 5 bases and J by 2 bases, with 12 bases left in between. The length of the CDR3 is 15 residues. Germline values: CDR1 MNHNY, CDR2 SVGAGI (reference sequence). For the CDR3, the DNA is TGTGCCAGCAGTCCGACTAGTGCAAACACCGGGGAGCTGTTTTTT. Translated, it gives CASSPTSANTGELFF.

This clone has a handful of counts. The chain links TRBV6-1 to TRBJ1-4; possible D gene TRBD1, 5 bases. Germline V gene sequence: CDR1 MNHNS, CDR2 SASEGT. This CDR3 contains 13 residues. V gave up 9 bases and J gave up 7 bases, with 15 bases separating them. DNA of the CDR3: TGTGCCAGTCTGGGTTGGGGCCTTGAAAAACTGTTTTTT. Its protein is CASLGWGLEKLFF.

The rearrangement joins TRBV7-9 to TRBJ2-3, with 10 bases aligning to TRBD2. Germline assignment: CDR1 SEHNR and CDR2 FQNEAQ (reference sequence). The CDR3 extends over 19 amino acids. With 5 bases clipped from V and 2 bases from J, the junction kept 16 bases outside the gene matches. The CDR3 sequence is CASSPRAGGESTNTDTQYF. The DNA of the CDR3 is TGTGCCAGCAGCCCAAGAGCGGGAGGGGAATCCACGAACACAGATACGCAGTATTTT.

The V and J genes are TRBV6-1 and TRBJ1-4; 10 nucleotides align to TRBD1. Germline V gene sequence: CDR1 MNHNS, CDR2 SASEGT. Unmatched junction bases numbered 2, after V lost 3 bases and J lost 4 bases. CDR3 length equals 15 residues. CDR3 sequence reads: CASSEGTGVNEKLFF. The CDR3 nucleotides are TGTGCCAGCAGTGAGGGGACAGGGGTTAATGAAAAACTGTTTTTT.

The chain recombines TRBV5-4 with TRBJ1-1; 11 bases align to TRBD1. The CDR3 consists of 15 residues. The germline V gene encodes CDR1 SGHNT and CDR2 YYREEE (reference sequence). The ends lost 0 bases at V and 6 bases at J; junction bases unmatched: 4. CDR3 coding DNA: TGTGCCAGCAGCTTGGCGGGGACAGGGGGTGCTGAAGCTTTCTTT. Residues: CASSLAGTGGAEAFF.

The chain combines TRBV29-1 with TRBJ2-2, with D maybe TRBD1 (5 bases). Germline V gives CDR1 SQVTM, CDR2 ANQGSEA. CDR3 size: 14 residues. Trimming shortened V by 0 bases and J by 1 base, and 6 bases separated the two germline ends. CDR3 sequence reads: CSVEEGRNTGELFF. The CDR3 nucleotides are TGCAGCGTTGAAGAGGGGCGGAACACCGGGGAGCTGTTTTTT.

This clone was observed once. The V and J genes are TRBV28 and TRBJ1-2; 8 bases are a match to TRBD1. The CDR3 consists of 15 residues. From germline, CDR1 is MDHEN and CDR2 SYDVKM. Trimming cost V 5 bases and J 7 bases; bases outside gene matches: 12. CDR3 nucleotide sequence: TGTGCCAGCAGTCCCGCGGCAGGGGGCCGATCTGGCTACACCTTC. It translates to CASSPAAGGRSGYTF.

The rearrangement uses TRBV5-4 and TRBJ2-2; 7 bases agree with TRBD2. The CDR3 extends over 15 amino acids. Unmatched junction bases numbered 3, after V lost 3 bases and J lost 1 base. From germline, CDR1 is SGHNT and CDR2 YYREEE (reference sequence). This CDR3 is CASSSQRENTGELFF. The DNA of the CDR3 is TGTGCCAGCAGCTCTCAGCGGGAGAACACCGGGGAGCTGTTTTTT.

J is TRBJ1-5 and V is TRBV7-9, with a possible D match to TRBD1 (6 bases). Germline CDR1 and CDR2: SEHNR and FQNEAQ (reference sequence). This CDR3 contains 13 residues. Trimming took off 5 bases at V and 7 bases at J, with 12 bases between the two ends. DNA for the CDR3: TGTGCCAGCAGCCTAGGGGGGGGCCAGCCCCAGCATTTT. This encodes CASSLGGGQPQHF.

A single count supports this clone. This rearrangement joins TRBV21-1 to TRBJ2-5; TRBD1, the table's D call, was not compared with the DNA. TRBV21-1 is marked as a pseudogene. The CDR3 has 12 amino acids. CDR3 sequence reads: CASSNTEETQYF. CDR3 sequence (DNA): TGTGCCAGCAGCAATACAGAAGAGACCCAGTACTTC.

The chain employs TRBV28 and TRBJ2-7, with TRBD1 matching over 7 bases. The CDR3 loop spans 13 amino acids. Germline V gives CDR1 MDHEN, CDR2 SYDVKM. The J segment lost 5 bases and the V segment lost 5 bases, leaving 6 bases of the junction unmatched. The CDR3 loop reads CASSQQGYNEQYF. CDR3 nucleotides: TGTGCCAGCAGTCAACAGGGGTACAACGAGCAGTACTTC.

The chain combines TRBV4-2 with TRBJ2-1; 7 nucleotides align to TRBD2. V dropped 2 bases and J dropped 2; count of bases not matched to a gene: 6. The CDR3 totals 16 residues. CDR1 LGHNA and CDR2 YNFKEQ come from the germline V gene. This CDR3 is CASSQPIGTTYNEQFF. CDR3 DNA: TGTGCCAGCAGCCAACCGATCGGGACTACCTACAATGAGCAGTTCTTC.

The chain links TRBV2 to TRBJ2-3; D remains ambiguous. With 10 bases removed from V and 1 base from J, the gap between germline ends came to 18 bases. Looked up from germline, CDR1 is SNHLY and CDR2 is FYNNEI. CDR3 length: 15 amino acids. CDR3 sequence: CANNLYPGGTDTQYF. DNA for the CDR3: TGTGCCAACAACCTTTACCCTGGCGGCACAGATACGCAGTATTTT.